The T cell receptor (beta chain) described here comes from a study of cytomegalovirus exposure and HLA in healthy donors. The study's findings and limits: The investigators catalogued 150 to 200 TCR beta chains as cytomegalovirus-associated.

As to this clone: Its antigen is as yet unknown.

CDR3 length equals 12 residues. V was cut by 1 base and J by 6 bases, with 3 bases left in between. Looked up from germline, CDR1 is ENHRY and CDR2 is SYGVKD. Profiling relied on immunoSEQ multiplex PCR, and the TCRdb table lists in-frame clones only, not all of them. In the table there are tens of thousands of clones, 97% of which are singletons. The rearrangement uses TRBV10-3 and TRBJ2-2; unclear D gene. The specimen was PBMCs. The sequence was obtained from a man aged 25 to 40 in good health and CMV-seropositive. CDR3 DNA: TGTGCCATCAGTGAGTTAGCCGGGGAGCTGTTTTTT. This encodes CAISELAGELFF.